This TCR beta chain is drawn from a study of blood T cells in healthy people across ages. Findings and caveats of the study: More naive CD4+ cells and higher diversity were found in long-lived than in aged donors.

The CDR3 loop spans 13 amino acids. The germline gives CDR1 SNHLY, CDR2 FYNNEI. V was cut by 2 bases and J by 9 bases, with 11 bases left in between. It was with a sample-barcoded 5' primer and a J-beta primer mix that a second PCR of about 7 to 12 cycles was run. TCRdb independently ran MiXCR on the 5' RACE reads; one entry per CDR3 protein. The sample shows 700,000 to 850,000 distinct CDR3 sequences, approximately 53% of them seen only once. A word on this clonotype: Antigen unknown.

Sequences were obtained from blood. V gene TRBV2 combines with J gene TRBJ1-5; D might be TRBD1 (5 bases). The receptor's source is a man of 80 years or more in good health. The CDR3 DNA follows: TGTGCCAGCAGTGAATTCGGGGACGGGCCCCAGCATTTT. Its translation is CASSEFGDGPQHF.